Each of the 8 T cell receptor beta chains below was sequenced from the same sample in a study of liver allograft versus peripheral blood T cells. Whole-study context: A comparison was made between T cell receptor repertoires in transplanted livers and those in recipients' peripheral blood.

TCRdb fed the reads into MiXCR, producing one record per CDR3 protein. There are 15,000 or so distinct CDR3 sequences in the sample; roughly a fifth occur only once, and roughly an eighth lies in the top ten. The receptor source for this set is a human patient who had a liver transplant. Certain T cells may be donor cells from the graft.

Only a few counts were recorded for this clonotype. The chain combines TRBV24-1 with TRBJ2-7; D tentatively fits TRBD1 or TRBD2 (5 bases each). Trimming took 0 bases from V and 5 from J, leaving 13 bases between them. Germline V gene data show CDR1 as KGHDR and CDR2 as SFDVKD. The CDR3 is 15 residues long. CDR3 DNA sequence: TGTGCCACCAGTGATTTGGCCGGGACCGAGAACGAGCAGTACTTC. This sequence encodes CATSDLAGTENEQYF.

The rearrangement uses TRBV6-5 and TRBJ1-1, with a possible D match to TRBD1 (5 bases). In germline, CDR1 is MNHEY, CDR2 SVGAGI. The CDR3 loop spans 15 amino acids. V lost 7 bases and J lost 1, with 16 bases in between. This CDR3 reads CASNLLGAGNTEAFF. CDR3 sequence (DNA): TGTGCCAGCAACCTACTAGGGGCTGGGAACACTGAAGCTTTCTTT.

This chain links TRBV12-3 or TRBV12-4 with TRBJ1-1; 8 positions match TRBD1. This CDR3 contains 16 residues. V was pared by 6 bases and J by 4 bases, with 13 bases of the junction left unmatched. The CDR3 loop reads CASSNHPGQGVTEAFF. In DNA form, the CDR3 reads TGTGCCAGCAGCAATCACCCCGGACAGGGAGTCACTGAAGCTTTCTTT.

The chain employs TRBV11-2 and TRBJ2-7; D is unclear. The V gene's germline CDR1 is SGHAT and CDR2 FQNNGV. V lost 2 bases to trimming and J lost 2 bases, with 7 bases between them. The CDR3 is 13 residues long. The CDR3 DNA reads TGTGCCAGCAGCTTAATGGGCGCCTACGAGCAGTACTTC. Protein: CASSLMGAYEQYF.

V and J are TRBV30 and TRBJ1-1; D is ambiguous. The germline V and J ends were trimmed by 2 bases and 6 bases, with 7 bases remaining between them. The CDR3 runs to 11 residues. CDR1 GTSNPN and CDR2 SVGIG come from the germline V gene (reference sequence). The CDR3 bases are TGTGCCTGGAGTAGCCAGGCTGAAGCTTTCTTT. Translation: CAWSSQAEAFF.

CDR3 nucleotides: TGTGCCAGCAGTGGGGTCTCTGGGGCCAACGTCCTGACTTTC. Its translation is CASSGVSGANVLTF. This chain joins TRBV25-1 and TRBJ2-6; no clear D gene. The V and J ends lost 4 bases and 0 bases respectively, with 4 bases between them. The germline V gene encodes CDR1 MGHDK and CDR2 SYGVNS. The CDR3 contains 14 residues. The full variable domain, in which reference TRBV25-1 and TRBJ2-6 provide the parts outside the CDR3, is EADIYQTPRYLVIGTGKKITLECSQTMGHDKMYWYQQDPGMELHLIHYSYGVNSTEKGDLSSESTVSRIRTEHFPLTLESARPSHTSQYLCASSGVSGANVLTFGAGSRLTVL.

The V call is TRBV19, the J call TRBJ2-6; D is undetermined. V shed 7 bases and J shed 1 base, with 11 bases lying between them. The CDR3 spans 15 residues. The V gene's germline CDR1 is LNHDA and CDR2 SQIVND (reference sequence). The DNA of the CDR3 is TGTGCCAGTACAAGAGGCAGGTCTGGGGCCAACGTCCTGACTTTC. Residues: CASTRGRSGANVLTF.

The sample holds many counts of this clonotype. J is TRBJ2-3 and V is TRBV10-3, with TRBD2 identical over 12 bases. This CDR3 is 18 amino acids long. From germline, CDR1 is ENHRY and CDR2 SYGVKD. Trimming took 6 bases from V and 1 from J; bases not matched to a gene: 11. The DNA for the CDR3 is TGTGCCATCAGGGGGACTAGCGGGCGTGCCTATCGCACAGATACGCAGTATTTT. Translation: CAIRGTSGRAYRTDTQYF.